The T cell receptor (beta chain) described here comes from a study of human T cells and chemical hapten exposure. TCRdb re-called the RACE reads with MiXCR, one entry per CDR3 protein. The sample yields 40,000 to 50,000 distinct CDR3 sequences, 9.5% to 15% seen once. The ends lost 2 bases at V and 5 bases at J; junction bases unmatched: 0. Germline V gene lookup returns CDR1 KGHSH and CDR2 LQKENI. The CDR3 sequence is 12 residues long. Time point in this sample: pre-sensitization, week 0. Treatment indicated: therapeutic diphenylcyclopropenone sensitization with weekly scalp DPC. The chain has TRBV18 and TRBJ2-7; the match to TRBD2 covers 7 bases. The TCR was taken from a woman aged 25-40 years with alopecia areata. Some clones in this sample may be carry-over from other donors' samples. The sample in question was whole blood, obtained in connection with sensitization to the hapten diphenylcyclopropenone (DPC). CDR3 region: CASSPSGDEQYF. DNA of the CDR3: TGTGCCAGCTCACCAAGCGGGGACGAGCAGTACTTC. The variable domain in full, with the rest retrieved from reference TRBV18 and TRBJ2-7, is NAGVMQNPRHLVRRRGQEARLRCSPMKGHSHVYWYRQLPEEGLKFMVYLQKENIIDESGMPKERFSAEFPKEGPSILRIQQVVRGDSAAYFCASSPSGDEQYFGPGTRLTVT.